The clone carrying this TCR beta chain was seen many times. Germline V CDR1 and CDR2: SGHTA, FQGNSA. This CDR3 contains 13 residues. V shed 5 bases and J shed 4 bases, with 9 bases lying between them. The data are from a study of T-cell reconstitution after alpha-beta-depleted transplantation in children. For TCRbeta, the library was prepared with unique molecular identifiers. TCRdb fed the PCR reads into MiXCR, producing one record per CDR3 protein. The sample has approximately 290,000 distinct CDR3 sequences, about 9.9% seen once. The clonotype originates from a male patient between 2 and 15 years old who had a stem cell transplant for chronic granulomatous disease, so the T cells may come from the graft donor. The sequencing used peripheral blood, collected 180 days after TCRalphabeta/CD19-depleted stem cell transplant. The chain is built from TRBV7-2 and TRBJ2-1, with unresolved D. CDR3 sequence: CASSPWDYNEQFF. CDR3 sequence (DNA): TGTGCCAGCAGCCCTTGGGATTACAATGAGCAGTTCTTC.